These 15 T cell receptor beta chains originate from one sample sequenced in a study. TCRdb passed the 5' RACE reads through MiXCR, listing each CDR3 protein once. The repertoire consists of approximately 8,600 distinct CDR3 sequences, with approximately 15% occurring once and the leading ten covering around 3.2%. Sequences were obtained from memory CD4+ T cells sorted from blood. The subset: memory CD4+ T cells, CD4+CD45RO+CD25-. The receptors stem from a female donor with breast cancer.

This clonotype has just a few counts. The genes are TRBV28 and TRBJ1-1, with unresolved D. The V gene lost 5 bases and the J gene lost 4 bases, with 17 bases spanning the gap. Germline assignment: CDR1 MDHEN and CDR2 SYDVKM. This CDR3 contains 15 residues. In DNA form, the CDR3 reads TGTGCCAGCAGTCTGACCCTAATACGGGGCACTGAAGCTTTCTTT. Its translation is CASSLTLIRGTEAFF.

The chain recombines TRBV20-1 with TRBJ2-5; 8 bases line up with TRBD1. V shed 3 bases and J 9 bases; nucleotides not matched to a gene: 6. Per germline, CDR1 DFQATT and CDR2 SNEGSKA (reference sequence). This CDR3 spans 12 amino acids. The CDR3, as DNA: TGCAGTGCTAGTCGGGGACAGGTTCCCCAGTACTTC. Protein product: CSASRGQVPQYF.

This clonotype is judged medium-sized (0.01 to 0.1%). The gene calls are TRBV5-1 and TRBJ2-5; 7 bases match TRBD1. The CDR3 spans 14 residues. V was clipped by 0 bases and J by 3 bases; unmatched bases: 2. Germline assignment: CDR1 SGHRS and CDR2 YFSETQ. The CDR3 bases are TGCGCCAGCAGCTTGGGAACAGGGGAAGAGACCCAGTACTTC. Translating gives CASSLGTGEETQYF.

This clonotype was counted only a few times. The genes are TRBV5-1 and TRBJ2-7, with 8 bases identical to TRBD2. CDR1 and CDR2 from the germline V gene are SGHRS and YFSETQ. The CDR3 contains 14 residues. Germline trimming cut 4 bases from V and 0 bases from J; bases unmatched to any gene: 3. The DNA for the CDR3 is TGCGCCAGCAGCCCAGGACTAGCCTCCTACGAGCAGTACTTC. Its translation: CASSPGLASYEQYF.

This clonotype has a handful of counts. A much larger clone sits a single nucleotide away, making a read error possible. CDR3 region: CASSQEGDRGYQPQPF. CDR3 sequence (DNA): TGTGCCAGCAGCCAAGAAGGAGACAGGGGTTATCAGCCCCAGCCTTTT. The chain employs TRBV4-2 and TRBJ1-5; 8 positions agree with TRBD1. Germline CDR1 reads LGHNA; CDR2 reads YNFKEQ. This CDR3 is built from 16 residues.

In the case of this clonotype: Just one base apart from a much larger clone, this may be a read error. Likely a read error: the CDR3 ends without its conserved phenylalanine or tryptophan. The chain links TRBV29-1 to TRBJ1-1, with D tentatively TRBD1 (5 bases). The CDR3 has 14 residues. The V end was cut by 7 bases, the J end by 4 bases, with 19 bases between. Germline CDR1 is SQVTM and CDR2 is ANQGSEA. DNA for the CDR3: TGCAGCGCCGAGACTGGGGCAGGGTTCACTGAAGCTTTCCTT. Residues: CSAETGAGFTEAFL.

In its sample, this clonotype ranks as medium-sized (0.01 to 0.1%). The CDR3 coding sequence is TGTGCCAGCAGCTTCGGAAAAAAACTGTTTTTT. Amino acid sequence: CASSFGKKLFF. The J gene is TRBJ1-4, the V gene TRBV11-3, with D uncertain. Trimming took off 3 bases at V and 9 bases at J, with 5 bases between the two ends. Germline V lookup: CDR1 SGHNT, CDR2 YENEEA. There are 11 residues in the CDR3.

This clonotype was counted a few times. This chain connects TRBV7-8 to TRBJ2-7, with a tentative D call TRBD2 (6 bases). The germline V gene has CDR1 SGHVS and CDR2 FQNEAQ. The V gene lost 5 bases and the J gene lost 7 bases, with 15 bases spanning the gap. This CDR3 comprises 13 residues. The DNA of the CDR3 is TGTGCCAGCAGCGTAGAGCCCGGGGGTGAGCAGTACGTC. It yields the protein CASSVEPGGEQYV.

V gene TRBV12-3 or TRBV12-4 combines with J gene TRBJ1-1; 7 bases agree with TRBD1. Trimming at V came to 7 bases and at J to 6 bases, leaving 8 bases not matched to a gene. The CDR3 covers 13 residues. The CDR3 here is CASTTPGTAEAFF. CDR3 coding DNA: TGTGCCAGCACTACTCCCGGGACAGCTGAAGCTTTCTTT.

Ten or more counts support this clonotype. The V gene is TRBV20-1, the J gene TRBJ1-1, with D possibly being TRBD1 (5 bases). The germline gives CDR1 DFQATT, CDR2 SNEGSKA (reference sequence). V gave up 5 bases and J gave up 4 bases, with 14 bases separating them. This CDR3 has 13 amino acids. The CDR3 region has the DNA TGCAGTGCTCGGATGGGGGGAGTCACTGAAGCTTTCTTT. Translation gives CSARMGGVTEAFF.

This clonotype rates as medium-sized. This chain connects TRBV18 to TRBJ2-2; 7 positions agree with TRBD1. This CDR3 spans 17 amino acids. Germline CDR1 is KGHSH and CDR2 is LQKENI. V lost 4 bases and J lost 0; bases outside the gene matches: 8. This CDR3 is CASSRGTAGSNTGELFF. In DNA, the CDR3 is TGTGCCAGCTCACGGGGGACAGCCGGATCGAACACCGGGGAGCTGTTTTTT.

As for this clonotype: Being one base from a much bigger clone, this may be a read error. As DNA, the CDR3 is TGTGCCAGCAGCTTACGACTAGCGGGAGAGGGGGAGCTGTCTTTT. Translation gives CASSLRLAGEGELSF. V and J are TRBV7-6 and TRBJ2-2; 12 nucleotides agree with TRBD2. Looked up from germline, CDR1 is SGHVS and CDR2 is FNYEAQ. The CDR3 is 15 residues long.

This clonotype was found a few times. In DNA form, the CDR3 reads TGTGCCAGCAGTTTTGAGGGAAAGGGCACTGAAGCTTTCTTT. This sequence encodes CASSFEGKGTEAFF. V and J are TRBV12-3 or TRBV12-4 and TRBJ1-1; D not resolved. The CDR3 has 14 amino acids. The germline V and J ends were trimmed by 3 bases and 4 bases, with 12 bases remaining between them.

Sample share makes this clonotype medium-sized (0.01 to 0.1%). The rearrangement uses TRBV6-2 or TRBV6-3 and TRBJ1-5; D ambiguous. The V and J ends lost 2 bases and 4 bases respectively, with 6 bases between them. Per germline, CDR1 MNHEY and CDR2 SVGEGT. The CDR3 runs to 13 residues. CDR3 amino acids: CASSYTLNQPQHF. In nucleotides, the CDR3 is TGTGCCAGCAGTTACACATTAAATCAGCCCCAGCATTTT.

This clonotype has just a few counts. CDR3 amino acids: CSAPGLAGNTDTQYF. In DNA, the CDR3 is TGCAGTGCCCCGGGACTAGCGGGGAACACAGATACGCAGTATTTT. J is TRBJ2-3 and V is TRBV20-1; 13 nucleotides align to TRBD2. V lost 6 bases, J lost 2 bases, and 5 bases stayed unmatched. The CDR3 is 15 amino acids. Germline lookup yields CDR1 DFQATT and CDR2 SNEGSKA (reference sequence).